The 17 T cell receptor beta chains below all came from one sample that was sequenced in a study of OX40 agonist ivuxolimab in advanced cancers. The repertoire was sequenced with immunoSEQ multiplex PCR; TCRdb's copy has only in-frame clones and lacks some. In the table there are about 30,000 clones, 70% to 85% of which are singletons. The sequences come from CD4+ or CD8+ T cells sorted from blood, collected in a trial of the OX40 agonist ivuxolimab. The receptor set was obtained from an adult with an advanced solid tumor such as melanoma, head and neck, liver or kidney cancer.

The rearrangement links TRBV18 to TRBJ2-2, with D maybe TRBD2 (6 bases). V shed 0 bases and J shed 0 bases, with 8 bases lying between them. The CDR3 runs 16 residues. Germline CDR1 reads KGHSH; CDR2 reads LQKENI. The CDR3 sequence is CASSPPEGPNTGELFF. In DNA, the CDR3 is TGTGCCAGCTCACCACCGGAGGGCCCGAACACCGGGGAGCTGTTTTTT.

The chain links TRBV30 to TRBJ1-5; D possibly corresponds to TRBD1 (6 bases). This CDR3 comprises 13 residues. Trimming removed 3 bases from V and 6 bases from J, with 12 bases in between. Germline lookup yields CDR1 GTSNPN and CDR2 SVGIG (reference sequence). Written as DNA, the CDR3 is TGTGCCTGGAGAGACAGGTCGGGTCAGCCCCAGCATTTT. This translates into CAWRDRSGQPQHF. The full variable domain, with the rest looked up from reference TRBV30 and TRBJ1-5, is SQTIHQWPATLVQPVGSPLSLECTVEGTSNPNLYWYRQAAGRGLQLLFYSVGIGQISSEVPQNLSASRPQDRQFILSSKKLLLSDSGFYLCAWRDRSGQPQHFGDGTRLSIL.

V usage is TRBV6-4 and J usage is TRBJ1-2; tentatively, D is TRBD1 (5 bases). This CDR3 spans 14 amino acids. Per germline, CDR1 MRHNA and CDR2 SNTAGT. Between the trimmed V and J ends, which lost 6 bases and 4 bases, there was a span of 15 bases. CDR3 sequence: CASSARGGSYGYTF. In DNA, the CDR3 is TGTGCCAGCAGCGCTCGTGGGGGAAGCTATGGCTACACCTTC.

V is TRBV7-9 and J is TRBJ2-3, with 10 bases that match TRBD1. The V and J ends lost 4 bases and 0 bases, in that order; junction bases with no gene match: 1. The CDR3 covers 15 residues. Per germline, CDR1 SEHNR and CDR2 FQNEAQ (reference sequence). The CDR3 DNA follows: TGTGCCAGCAGCTGGGACAGGGGTAGCACAGATACGCAGTATTTT. It codes for CASSWDRGSTDTQYF.

The rearrangement uses TRBV7-9 and TRBJ1-6; 8 bases agree with TRBD1. Germline lookup yields CDR1 SEHNR and CDR2 FQNEAQ (reference sequence). The ends lost 2 bases at V and 0 bases at J; junction bases unmatched: 6. The CDR3 is made up of 18 amino acids. The CDR3 coding sequence is TGTGCCAGCAGCTTACCCCGACAGGGGAGCTCCTATAATTCACCCCTCCACTTT. It is translated as CASSLPRQGSSYNSPLHF.

This chain uses TRBV7-7 with TRBJ2-3; TRBD1 matches 10 bases. J lost 3 bases, V lost 4 bases, and 13 bases had no gene match. From germline, CDR1 is SSHAT and CDR2 FNYEAQ (reference sequence). The CDR3 is 18 amino acids. CDR3 coding DNA: TGTGCCAGCAGCTCAACCTTCTTTGGACAGGGGGGGACAGATACGCAGTATTTT. As protein: CASSSTFFGQGGTDTQYF.

CDR3 sequence (DNA): TGCGCCAGCAGCTTGGAGACGGAGAACACTGAAGCTTTCTTT. It codes for CASSLETENTEAFF. V gene TRBV5-1 combines with J gene TRBJ1-1; D uncertain. With 0 bases removed from V and 1 base from J, the gap between germline ends came to 7 bases. The CDR3 length is 14 residues. Germline V CDR1 and CDR2: SGHRS, YFSETQ.

This clone came up a few times. The gene calls are TRBV11-3 and TRBJ2-1; 10 nucleotides match TRBD2. Germline-derived CDR1 and CDR2 are SGHNT and YENEEA. There are 17 residues in the CDR3. J lost 4 bases, V lost 1 base, and 7 bases had no gene match. In DNA form, the CDR3 reads TGTGCCAGCAGCTTAGGGGGCCTACTAGCGGGGTACAATGAGCAGTTCTTC. Its translation is CASSLGGLLAGYNEQFF.

In its sample, this clone was seen a few times. This chain connects TRBV2 to TRBJ1-5, with TRBD1 matching 8 bases. V was clipped by 3 bases and J by 4 bases; unmatched bases: 8. Germline loops: CDR1 SNHLY, CDR2 FYNNEI. CDR3 length equals 16 residues. Here the CDR3 reads CASSDHQGAFNQPQHF. The CDR3, as DNA: TGTGCCAGCAGTGACCACCAGGGGGCGTTTAATCAGCCCCAGCATTTT.

The V and J genes are TRBV2 and TRBJ2-7, with 7 bases lining up with TRBD1. From germline, CDR1 is SNHLY and CDR2 FYNNEI. CDR3 length equals 13 residues. Trimming removed 7 bases from V and 3 bases from J; junction bases left unmatched: 6. CDR3: CASKTGVIYEQYF. The CDR3 nucleotides read TGTGCCAGCAAAACAGGGGTAATCTACGAGCAGTACTTC.

The V call is TRBV27, the J call TRBJ2-7, with D perhaps assigned TRBD1 or TRBD2 (5 bases each). Germline CDR1 MNHEY, CDR2 SMNVEV (reference sequence). The CDR3 sequence is 14 residues long. Trimming shortened V by 6 bases and J by 9 bases, and 21 bases separated the two germline ends. CDR3 residues: CASRPSGQGLGQYF. The CDR3 coding sequence is TGTGCCAGCAGGCCCTCGGGGCAGGGCCTCGGGCAGTACTTC.

This clone was picked up one time. The gene calls are TRBV11-3 and TRBJ2-5, with TRBD2 matching 12 bases. V dropped 2 bases and J dropped 5; count of bases not matched to a gene: 6. The CDR3 totals 16 residues. The germline V gene has CDR1 SGHNT and CDR2 YENEEA. CDR3 DNA sequence: TGTGCCAGCAGCTTAACCGGACTAGCGGGGTGGGAGACCCAGTACTTC. Its translation is CASSLTGLAGWETQYF.

This clone has just a few counts. The chain joins TRBV30 to TRBJ1-4; no clear D. Trimming took 4 bases from V and 5 from J, leaving 11 bases between them. Germline V CDR1 and CDR2: GTSNPN, SVGIG (reference sequence). This CDR3 spans 13 amino acids. CDR3 loop: CAWNTGLNEKLFF. The CDR3 coding sequence is TGTGCCTGGAATACTGGCCTAAATGAAAAACTGTTTTTT.

The chain links TRBV11-3 to TRBJ1-3, with D maybe TRBD1 (6 bases). The CDR3 sequence is 15 residues long. Germline V gene sequence: CDR1 SGHNT, CDR2 YENEEA. Between the trimmed V and J ends, which lost 5 bases and 0 bases, there was a span of 11 bases. The DNA for the CDR3 is TGTGCCAGCAGCCCGGGGGCGGTCTCTGGAAACACCATATATTTT. It codes for CASSPGAVSGNTIYF.

The chain employs TRBV19 and TRBJ2-1; tentative D call: TRBD2 (5 bases). CDR3 size: 18 residues. The germline V and J ends were trimmed by 5 bases and 6 bases, with 26 bases remaining between them. CDR1 and CDR2 from the germline V gene are LNHDA and SQIVND (reference sequence). The CDR3 nucleotides are TGTGCCAGTAGTGCGGGCCGGTACTGGGCCTCTCTCGGCAATGAGCAGTTCTTC. This sequence encodes CASSAGRYWASLGNEQFF.

CDR3: CASSLASGGNYEQYF. The DNA of the CDR3 is TGTGCCAGCAGCTTAGCAAGTGGGGGGAACTACGAGCAGTACTTC. The J gene is TRBJ2-7, the V gene TRBV7-8, with D tentatively TRBD2 (6 bases). CDR1 SGHVS and CDR2 FQNEAQ come from the germline V gene. V lost 0 bases and J 3 bases, leaving 12 bases between the germline ends. The CDR3 spans 15 residues.

The count of this clone is one. The J gene is TRBJ1-1, the V gene TRBV7-9; D gene ambiguous. Germline V gives CDR1 SEHNR, CDR2 FQNEAQ (reference sequence). The CDR3 sequence is 14 residues long. Trimming took off 10 bases at V and 0 bases at J, with 15 bases between the two ends. In DNA form, the CDR3 reads TGTGCCACCCCGATCAGCTCTTTGAACACTGAAGCTTTCTTT. It is translated as CATPISSLNTEAFF. The full variable domain, in which reference TRBV7-9 and TRBJ1-1 provide the parts outside the CDR3, is DTGVSQNPRHKITKRGQNVTFRCDPISEHNRLYWYRQTLGQGPEFLTYFQNEAQLEKSRLLSDRFSAERPKGSFSTLEIQRTEQGDSAMYLCATPISSLNTEAFFGQGTRLTVV.